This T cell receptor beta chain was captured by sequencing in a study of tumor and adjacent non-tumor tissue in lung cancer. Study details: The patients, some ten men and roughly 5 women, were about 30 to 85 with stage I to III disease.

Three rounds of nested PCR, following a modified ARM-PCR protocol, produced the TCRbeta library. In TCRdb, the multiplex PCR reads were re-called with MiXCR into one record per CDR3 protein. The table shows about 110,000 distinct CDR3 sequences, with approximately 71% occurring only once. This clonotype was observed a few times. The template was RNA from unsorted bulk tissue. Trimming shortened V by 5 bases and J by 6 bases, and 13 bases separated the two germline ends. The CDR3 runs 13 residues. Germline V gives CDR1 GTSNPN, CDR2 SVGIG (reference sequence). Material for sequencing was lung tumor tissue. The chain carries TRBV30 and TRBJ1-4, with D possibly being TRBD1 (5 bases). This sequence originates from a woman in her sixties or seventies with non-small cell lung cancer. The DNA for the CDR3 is TGTGCCTGGGCGGGACTAAGTCATGAAAAACTGTTTTTT. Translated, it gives CAWAGLSHEKLFF.